These T cell receptor beta chains were read from a single sample in a study of Tregs in tolerant kidney transplant recipients. Data came from immunoSEQ multiplex PCR; TCRdb stores just in-frame clones and leaves some out. The data show over 50,000 clones, roughly 85% seen once. Material: Tregs from blood, obtained before the transplant. The receptor source for this set is a human donor who received a combined kidney and bone marrow transplant. CDR3s include the opening cysteine and the closing phenylalanine or tryptophan. Fields, in order: D gene, J gene, clone size, V gene, CDR3 DNA, CDR3 protein. The D gene is left open where the match is weak. A row's size may be missing; if present it is once, few, many or a size class.

D gene: TRBD1
J gene: TRBJ2-7
clone size: -
V gene: TRBV19
CDR3 DNA: TGTGCCAGTAGTATTGGGACAGGGGGCGCGTACGAGCAGTACTTC
CDR3 protein: CASSIGTGGAYEQYF

D gene: -
J gene: TRBJ2-4
clone size: -
V gene: TRBV19
CDR3 DNA: TGTGCCAGTAGTATAGCCCCCCCCTCCGGGGGCGGAATCAAAAACATTCAGTACTTC
CDR3 protein: CASSIAPPSGGGIKNIQYF

D gene: -
J gene: TRBJ1-1
clone size: -
V gene: TRBV11-2
CDR3 DNA: TGTGCCAGCAGCTTAATGGGAGCGGACACTGAAGCTTTCTTT
CDR3 protein: CASSLMGADTEAFF

D gene: TRBD1
J gene: TRBJ1-1
clone size: -
V gene: TRBV11-2
CDR3 DNA: TGTGCCAGCAGCTCAGGGGGTGGTAACACTGAAGCTTTCTTT
CDR3 protein: CASSSGGGNTEAFF

D gene: -
J gene: TRBJ2-7
clone size: -
V gene: TRBV5-8
CDR3 DNA: TGTGCCAGCAGTTCTGGGGAGGATCCCCACGAGCAGTACTTC
CDR3 protein: CASSSGEDPHEQYF

D gene: -
J gene: TRBJ1-6
clone size: -
V gene: TRBV5-6
CDR3 DNA: TGTGCCAGCAGCTTAGAGGCTTCACCCCTCCACTTT
CDR3 protein: CASSLEASPLHF

D gene: TRBD1
J gene: TRBJ1-3
clone size: -
V gene: TRBV12-5
CDR3 DNA: TGTGCTAGTGGTTTGGGTGACAGGGTGGCTGGAAACACCATATATTTT
CDR3 protein: CASGLGDRVAGNTIYF

D gene: -
J gene: TRBJ1-2
clone size: -
V gene: TRBV7-9
CDR3 DNA: TGTGCCAGCACCTCAACGGGGACTAACTATGGCTACACCTTC
CDR3 protein: CASTSTGTNYGYTF

D gene: TRBD1
J gene: TRBJ1-6
clone size: -
V gene: TRBV2
CDR3 DNA: TGTGCCAGCAGCCCCGACAGGGGGAATTCACCCCTCCACTTT
CDR3 protein: CASSPDRGNSPLHF

D gene: -
J gene: TRBJ2-5
clone size: -
V gene: TRBV5-1
CDR3 DNA: TGCGCCAGCAGCGCGACACCCTCGGGGGAGACCCAGTACTTC
CDR3 protein: CASSATPSGETQYF

D gene: TRBD2
J gene: TRBJ2-7
clone size: -
V gene: TRBV5-1
CDR3 DNA: TGCGCCAGCAGCTTGACGACTAGCGGCGCCTACGAGCAGTACTTC
CDR3 protein: CASSLTTSGAYEQYF

D gene: -
J gene: TRBJ2-3
clone size: -
V gene: TRBV2
CDR3 DNA: TGTGCCAGCAGTGGGGGGGGGCGGCGCACAGATACGCAGTATTTT
CDR3 protein: CASSGGGRRTDTQYF

D gene: TRBD2
J gene: TRBJ2-1
clone size: -
V gene: TRBV27
CDR3 DNA: TGTGCCAGCAGTTTATCCCCTAGCGGGAGGTTCTATGGTGGTGAGCAGTTCTTC
CDR3 protein: CASSLSPSGRFYGGEQFF

D gene: TRBD2
J gene: TRBJ2-3
clone size: few
V gene: TRBV28
CDR3 DNA: TGTGCCAGCAGCCGCGGACTAGCGGGAGTCGGTACGCAGTATTTT
CDR3 protein: CASSRGLAGVGTQYF

D gene: TRBD1
J gene: TRBJ1-2
clone size: -
V gene: TRBV6-5
CDR3 DNA: TGTGCCAGCAGTTACGGGCAGGGGGCAGGGTATGGCTACACCTTC
CDR3 protein: CASSYGQGAGYGYTF

D gene: -
J gene: TRBJ1-2
clone size: -
V gene: TRBV19
CDR3 DNA: TGTGCCAGTGCCGACGACGGAACCTATGGCTACACCTTC
CDR3 protein: CASADDGTYGYTF

D gene: -
J gene: TRBJ2-1
clone size: -
V gene: TRBV19
CDR3 DNA: TGTGCCAGTAGTGCCTCCGGACGGACCGTGCAGTTCTTC
CDR3 protein: CASSASGRTVQFF

D gene: -
J gene: TRBJ1-2
clone size: once
V gene: TRBV4-1
CDR3 DNA: TGCGCCAGCAGCCAAGTCATTAGGGGCCCTGGCTACACCTTC
CDR3 protein: CASSQVIRGPGYTF

D gene: TRBD2
J gene: TRBJ2-2
clone size: few
V gene: TRBV5-6
CDR3 DNA: TGTGCCAGCAGCCCACCGGGACTAAAAACGGGGGAGCTGTTTTTT
CDR3 protein: CASSPPGLKTGELFF

D gene: -
J gene: TRBJ1-4
clone size: -
V gene: TRBV11-2
CDR3 DNA: TGTGCCAGCAGTTCTTGGGGTACTAATGAAAAACTGTTTTTT
CDR3 protein: CASSSWGTNEKLFF

D gene: -
J gene: TRBJ1-1
clone size: -
V gene: TRBV7-9
CDR3 DNA: TGTGCCAGCAGCACCACCCGCGGGGGCTACACTGAAGCTTTCTTT
CDR3 protein: CASSTTRGGYTEAFF

D gene: -
J gene: TRBJ1-2
clone size: -
V gene: TRBV5-5
CDR3 DNA: TGTGCCAGCAGCTTGGAACAGGGTCGTCGGGGCTACACCTTC
CDR3 protein: CASSLEQGRRGYTF

D gene: -
J gene: TRBJ2-1
clone size: -
V gene: TRBV6-1
CDR3 DNA: TGTGCCAGCAGTGAAAGGCCCACCTTCTACAATGAGCAGTTCTTC
CDR3 protein: CASSERPTFYNEQFF